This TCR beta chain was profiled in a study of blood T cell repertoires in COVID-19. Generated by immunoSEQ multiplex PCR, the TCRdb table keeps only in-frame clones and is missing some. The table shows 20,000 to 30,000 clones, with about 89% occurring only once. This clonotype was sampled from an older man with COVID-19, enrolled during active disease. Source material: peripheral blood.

CDR3 DNA sequence: TGTGGCGTCACCGGGACAGGGGGGATAAATCAGCCCCAGCATTTT. Translating it yields CGVTGTGGINQPQHF. The genes are TRBV2 and TRBJ1-5, with TRBD1 matching 11 bases. The CDR3 consists of 15 residues. Germline CDR1 is SNHLY and CDR2 is FYNNEI. Using reference TRBV2 and TRBJ1-5 for the parts outside the CDR3, the full variable domain is EPEVTQTPSHQVTQMGQEVILRCVPISNHLYFYWYRQILGQKVEFLVSFYNNEISEKSEIFDDQFSVERPDGSNFTLKIRSTKLEDSAMYFCGVTGTGGINQPQHFGDGTRLSIL.